The 9 T cell receptor beta chains given below trace back to one sample, sequenced in a study of monozygotic twins with inflammatory bowel disease. TCRdb reprocessed the 5' RACE reads; each CDR3 protein has one entry and no DNA is given. There are approximately 400,000 distinct CDR3 sequences in the sample, with about 2.5% held by the top ten. The sample taken for sequencing was blood. The source of these receptors is a human donor with ulcerative colitis or Crohn's disease, or a healthy co-twin of an affected twin (not recorded which).

The chain is built from TRBV7-9 and TRBJ2-7; TCRdb selects TRBD1, and the lack of DNA leaves this call unchecked. Germline V gene lookup returns CDR1 SEHNR and CDR2 FQNEAQ (reference sequence). The CDR3 runs 14 residues. Here the CDR3 reads CASSLARGHYEQYF.

This rearrangement joins TRBV19 to TRBJ1-5. There are 16 residues in the CDR3. CDR1 LNHDA and CDR2 SQIVND come from the germline V gene (reference sequence). CDR3 sequence: CASSMEHLRGNQPQHF. Full variable domain (remainder filled in from reference TRBV19 and TRBJ1-5): DGGITQSPKYLFRKEGQNVTLSCEQNLNHDAMYWYRQDPGQGLRLIYYSQIVNDFQKGDIAEGYSVSREKKESFPLTVTSAQKNPTAFYLCASSMEHLRGNQPQHFGDGTRLSIL.

This chain's CDR3 is CASSYPQGSPLHF. The rearrangement uses TRBV7-2 and TRBJ1-6; with no DNA, the TCRdb D assignment of TRBD1 cannot be verified. The CDR3 covers 13 residues. CDR1 and CDR2 from the germline V gene are SGHTA and FQGNSA.

This chain uses TRBV5-1 with TRBJ2-2; the D call from TCRdb, TRBD1, cannot be confirmed without DNA. This CDR3 has 15 amino acids. Germline V gene data show CDR1 as SGHRS and CDR2 as YFSETQ. The CDR3 loop reads CASSPDRTNTGELFF.

This rearrangement joins TRBV12-3 or TRBV12-4 to TRBJ1-6; with no DNA, the TCRdb D assignment of TRBD1 cannot be verified. The length of the CDR3 is 14 residues. The CDR3 sequence is CASSPDRVVSPLHF.

The rearrangement joins TRBV20-1 to TRBJ1-5; TCRdb calls TRBD1, which cannot be checked without DNA. Germline values: CDR1 DFQATT, CDR2 SNEGSKA (reference sequence). This CDR3 is 17 amino acids long. CDR3 region: CSASGGTYGYLNQPRHF.

J is TRBJ2-7 and V is TRBV11-3; the TCRdb D gene call, TRBD1, has no DNA to confirm it. Germline loops: CDR1 SGHNT, CDR2 YENEEA. The CDR3 is made up of 16 amino acids. CDR3 residues: CASSGMDRGLFYEQYF.

This rearrangement joins TRBV4-3 to TRBJ2-7; TCRdb names TRBD1, which stays unverified in the absence of DNA. Looked up from germline, CDR1 is LGHNA and CDR2 is YSLEER. The CDR3 has 16 amino acids. The CDR3 protein is CASSQDRGQGTEEQYF.

The chain has TRBV6-2 or TRBV6-3 and TRBJ2-2. The V gene's germline CDR1 is MNHEY and CDR2 SVGEGT. The CDR3 sequence is 12 residues long. The CDR3 reads CASSYHGGELFF.